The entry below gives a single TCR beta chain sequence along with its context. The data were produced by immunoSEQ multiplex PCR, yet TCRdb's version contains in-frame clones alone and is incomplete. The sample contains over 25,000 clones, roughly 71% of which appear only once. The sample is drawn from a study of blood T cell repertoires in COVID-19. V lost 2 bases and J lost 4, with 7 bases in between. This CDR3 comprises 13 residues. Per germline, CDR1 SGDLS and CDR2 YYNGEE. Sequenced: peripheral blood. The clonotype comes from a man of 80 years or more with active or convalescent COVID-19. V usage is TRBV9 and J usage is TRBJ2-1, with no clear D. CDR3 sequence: CASSVSVYNEQFF. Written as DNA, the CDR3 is TGTGCCAGCAGCGTGTCCGTTTACAATGAGCAGTTCTTC.